These 3 T cell receptor beta chains were all obtained from the same sample, sequenced in a study of a mutant IDH1 vaccine in newly diagnosed glioma. The sample's time point: week 23, last vaccination. Every vaccination contained 300 ug of the mutant IDH1 20-mer peptide and was paired with topical imiquimod. Sequencing was performed with immunoSEQ multiplex PCR; in TCRdb, only in-frame clones are kept and a portion is missing. The table records some 33,000 clones, approximately 87% of them present only once. For these TCRs, the target antigens are not known. The input for sequencing was PBMCs, taken from a glioma patient whose treatment included an IDH1 peptide vaccine. These TCRs come from a man aged 35-49 years with glioma.

This clone is a singleton in its sample. The chain links TRBV28 to TRBJ2-3; the D is unclear. The CDR3 has 14 residues. Germline assignment: CDR1 MDHEN and CDR2 SYDVKM. Deletions cut 6 bases from V and 0 bases from J, with 10 bases between. DNA of the CDR3: TGTGCCAGCAGCCCGATTCCTAGCACAGATACGCAGTATTTT. Residues: CASSPIPSTDTQYF.

The chain uses TRBV6-5 and TRBJ1-2, with D perhaps TRBD1 (5 bases). Trimming removed 6 bases from V and 4 bases from J, with 15 bases in between. Germline loops: CDR1 MNHEY, CDR2 SVGAGI. This CDR3 contains 14 residues. This CDR3 reads CASRRGVGSYGYTF. In DNA form, the CDR3 reads TGTGCCAGCAGAAGAGGGGTGGGTAGCTATGGCTACACCTTC.

The chain joins TRBV28 to TRBJ1-1; 8 bases match TRBD1. The ends lost 5 bases at V and 11 bases at J; junction bases unmatched: 10. The CDR3 has 13 residues. The germline V gene encodes CDR1 MDHEN and CDR2 SYDVKM. The CDR3 region has the DNA TGTGCCAGCAGTCAATGGGACAGGCAGTCGGCTTTCTTT. Protein product: CASSQWDRQSAFF.